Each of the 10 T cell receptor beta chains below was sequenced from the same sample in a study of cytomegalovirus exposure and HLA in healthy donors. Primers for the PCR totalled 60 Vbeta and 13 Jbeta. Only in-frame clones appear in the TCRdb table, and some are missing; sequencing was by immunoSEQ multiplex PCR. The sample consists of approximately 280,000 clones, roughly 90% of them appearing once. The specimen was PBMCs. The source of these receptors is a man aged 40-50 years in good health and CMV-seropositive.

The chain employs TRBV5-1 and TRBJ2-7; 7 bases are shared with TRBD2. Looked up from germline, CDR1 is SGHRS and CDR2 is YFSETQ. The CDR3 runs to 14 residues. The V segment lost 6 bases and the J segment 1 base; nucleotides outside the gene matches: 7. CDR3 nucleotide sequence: TGCGCCAGCACCCCAGCGGGGCTTTCCTACGAGCAGTACTTC. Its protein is CASTPAGLSYEQYF.

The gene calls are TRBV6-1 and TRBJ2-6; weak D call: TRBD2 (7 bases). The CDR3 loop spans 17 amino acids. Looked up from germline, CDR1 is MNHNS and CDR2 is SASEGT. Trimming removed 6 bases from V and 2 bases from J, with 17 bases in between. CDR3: CASSEMGGRTGANVLTF. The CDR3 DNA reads TGTGCCAGCAGCGAAATGGGGGGGCGCACTGGGGCCAACGTCCTGACTTTC.

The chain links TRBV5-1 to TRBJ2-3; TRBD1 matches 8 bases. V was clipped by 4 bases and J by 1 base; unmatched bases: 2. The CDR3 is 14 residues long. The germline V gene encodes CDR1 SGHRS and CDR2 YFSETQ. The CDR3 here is CASSQDRGTDTQYF. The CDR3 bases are TGCGCCAGCAGCCAGGACAGGGGCACAGATACGCAGTATTTT.

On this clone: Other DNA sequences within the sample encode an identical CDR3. Written as DNA, the CDR3 is TGTGCCAGCAGCCCGGACGGGGTGGCGAGCACTGAAGCTTTCTTT. This codes for CASSPDGVASTEAFF. V gene TRBV5-4 combines with J gene TRBJ1-1, with unresolved D. The CDR3 spans 15 residues. Trimming shortened V by 4 bases and J by 4 bases, and 17 bases separated the two germline ends. CDR1 and CDR2 (germline): SGHNT, YYREEE (reference sequence).

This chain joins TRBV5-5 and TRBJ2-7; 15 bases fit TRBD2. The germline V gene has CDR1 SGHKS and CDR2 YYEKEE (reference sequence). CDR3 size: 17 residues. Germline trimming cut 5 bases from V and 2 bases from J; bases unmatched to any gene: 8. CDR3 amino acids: CASSWGLAGGEAYEQYF. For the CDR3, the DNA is TGTGCCAGCAGTTGGGGACTAGCGGGAGGAGAGGCCTACGAGCAGTACTTC.

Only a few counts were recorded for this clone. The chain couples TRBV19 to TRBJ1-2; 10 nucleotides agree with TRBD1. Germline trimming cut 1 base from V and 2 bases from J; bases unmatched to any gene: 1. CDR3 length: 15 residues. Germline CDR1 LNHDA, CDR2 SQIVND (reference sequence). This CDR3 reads CASSIAGQGNYGYTF. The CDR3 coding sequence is TGTGCCAGTAGTATAGCGGGACAGGGGAACTATGGCTACACCTTC.

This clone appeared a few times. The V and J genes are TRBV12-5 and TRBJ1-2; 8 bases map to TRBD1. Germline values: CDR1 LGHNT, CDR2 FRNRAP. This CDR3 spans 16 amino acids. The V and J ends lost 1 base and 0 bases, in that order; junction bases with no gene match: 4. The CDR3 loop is CASGLGTGKANYGYTF. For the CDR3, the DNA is TGTGCTAGTGGTTTGGGGACAGGGAAAGCTAACTATGGCTACACCTTC.

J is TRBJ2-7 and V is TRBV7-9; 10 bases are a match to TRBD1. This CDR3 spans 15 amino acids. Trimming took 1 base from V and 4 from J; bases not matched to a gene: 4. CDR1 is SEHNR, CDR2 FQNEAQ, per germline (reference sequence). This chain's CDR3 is CASSLGRQGAYEQYF. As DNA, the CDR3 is TGTGCCAGCAGCTTAGGGAGACAGGGGGCTTACGAGCAGTACTTC.

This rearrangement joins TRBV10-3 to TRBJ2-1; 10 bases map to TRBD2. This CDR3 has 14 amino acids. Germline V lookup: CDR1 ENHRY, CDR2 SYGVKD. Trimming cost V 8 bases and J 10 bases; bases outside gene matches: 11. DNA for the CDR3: TGTGCCATCTCAAAAGCGGGAGGGCTGGGGGAGCAGTTCTTC. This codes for CAISKAGGLGEQFF.

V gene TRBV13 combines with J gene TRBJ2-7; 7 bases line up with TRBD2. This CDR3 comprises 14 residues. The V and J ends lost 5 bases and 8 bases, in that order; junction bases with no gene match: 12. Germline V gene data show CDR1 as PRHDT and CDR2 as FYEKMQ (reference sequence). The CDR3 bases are TGTGCCAGCAGCAAGCGGGACCACGCTACGAAGCAGTACTTC. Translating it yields CASSKRDHATKQYF.